This entry lists 32 T cell receptor beta chains sequenced from one sample in a study of cytomegalovirus exposure and HLA in healthy donors. The PCR ran on 60 Vbeta and 13 Jbeta primers. Only in-frame clones appear in the TCRdb table, and some are missing; sequencing was by immunoSEQ multiplex PCR. The sample shows around 130,000 clones, around 77% of them seen only once. The specimen was PBMCs. These receptors were taken from a woman in her 50s in good health and CMV-seronegative.

In this sample, this clone turned up once. V and J are TRBV28 and TRBJ1-1; 8 bases align to TRBD1. The CDR3 runs 15 residues. J gave up 4 bases and V 5 bases, and 9 bases lay outside the gene matches. From germline, CDR1 is MDHEN and CDR2 SYDVKM. DNA of the CDR3: TGTGCCAGCAGTCCCCGGACAGGGCGAGTCACTGAAGCTTTCTTT. Protein product: CASSPRTGRVTEAFF.

This clone was observed a single time. The rearrangement joins TRBV11-2 to TRBJ2-2, with TRBD2 identical over 12 bases. Germline V gives CDR1 SGHAT, CDR2 FQNNGV. The CDR3 has 15 amino acids. Trimming cost V 5 bases and J 6 bases; bases outside gene matches: 4. CDR3 in DNA: TGTGCCAGCAGCGCGTCTAGCGGGAGGGCCGGGGAGCTGTTTTTT. It encodes CASSASSGRAGELFF.

This clone came up once. This chain connects TRBV29-1 to TRBJ1-1, with TRBD1 matching 8 bases. The germline gives CDR1 SQVTM, CDR2 ANQGSEA. With 7 bases clipped from V and 2 bases from J, the junction kept 3 bases outside the gene matches. The CDR3 has 12 amino acids. CDR3 residues: CSAGQGNTEAFF. Here the CDR3 DNA reads TGCAGCGCCGGACAGGGCAACACTGAAGCTTTCTTT.

The chain uses TRBV27 and TRBJ2-7, with TRBD2 matching 15 bases. This CDR3 contains 15 residues. V dropped 5 bases and J dropped 1; count of bases not matched to a gene: 0. The germline CDR1 and CDR2 sequences are MNHEY and SMNVEV (reference sequence). In DNA form, the CDR3 reads TGTGCCAGCAGTGGACTAGCGGGAGGGTCCTACGAGCAGTACTTC. Translating it yields CASSGLAGGSYEQYF.

This chain connects TRBV4-3 to TRBJ2-1, with 10 nucleotides matching TRBD2. The V and J ends lost 0 bases and 9 bases, in that order; junction bases with no gene match: 23. In germline, CDR1 is LGHNA, CDR2 YSLEER. The CDR3 runs 21 residues. CDR3 in amino acids: CASSQDLMASGSLGLRGEQFF. The CDR3 bases are TGCGCCAGCAGCCAAGATCTTATGGCTAGCGGGAGTTTGGGTCTCCGTGGTGAGCAGTTCTTC.

V is TRBV9 and J is TRBJ1-5; 10 nucleotides align to TRBD1. Germline V gene lookup returns CDR1 SGDLS and CDR2 YYNGEE. The CDR3 is 15 amino acids. V lost 2 bases to trimming and J lost 6 bases; unmatched junction nucleotides: 5. For the CDR3, the DNA is TGTGCCAGCAGCGTGACAGGGGGCGACGGTCAGCCCCAGCATTTT. Protein product: CASSVTGGDGQPQHF.

This clone occurred a few times. V gene TRBV4-2 combines with J gene TRBJ1-4; a possible D gene is TRBD1 (6 bases). Germline CDR1 and CDR2: LGHNA and YNFKEQ. V gave up 3 bases and J gave up 5 bases, with 13 bases separating them. The CDR3 spans 15 residues. CDR3 DNA: TGTGCCAGCAGCCACCCAGGGGTCGCCAATGAAAAACTGTTTTTT. Translation: CASSHPGVANEKLFF.

The gene calls are TRBV5-1 and TRBJ2-7, with D perhaps matching TRBD2 (5 bases). V lost 0 bases, J lost 10 bases, and 17 bases lay in between. Germline values: CDR1 SGHRS, CDR2 YFSETQ. The CDR3 contains 14 residues. This CDR3 reads CASSLGGNERSQYF. As DNA, the CDR3 is TGCGCCAGCAGCTTGGGAGGGAACGAGCGAAGCCAGTACTTC.

CDR3 in DNA: TGTGCCAGCAGTTTGACAGGGACTAGCAATCAGCCCCAGCATTTT. It codes for CASSLTGTSNQPQHF. This rearrangement joins TRBV6-5 to TRBJ1-5, with 7 bases matching TRBD1. J was trimmed by 0 bases and V by 4 bases; bases with no gene match: 3. The CDR3 has 15 amino acids. The germline gives CDR1 MNHEY, CDR2 SVGAGI.

Only a few counts were recorded for this clone. The chain is built from TRBV13 and TRBJ2-3; perhaps TRBD2 as D (5 bases). The CDR3 extends over 14 amino acids. Trimming stripped 6 bases from V and 2 bases from J, with 12 bases between. CDR1 and CDR2 (germline): PRHDT, FYEKMQ (reference sequence). The CDR3 region is CASRKGLLTDTQYF. For the CDR3, the DNA is TGTGCCAGCAGAAAAGGACTTCTCACAGATACGCAGTATTTT.

The rearrangement joins TRBV28 to TRBJ2-7; 8 positions agree with TRBD1. The CDR3 sequence is 14 residues long. Germline V gives CDR1 MDHEN, CDR2 SYDVKM. J lost 1 base, V lost 2 bases, and 1 base had no gene match. CDR3 nucleotides: TGTGCCAGCAGTTTAAGGACAGGGTCCTACGAGCAGTACTTC. It encodes CASSLRTGSYEQYF. The variable domain in full, with the rest retrieved from reference TRBV28 and TRBJ2-7, is DVKVTQSSRYLVKRTGEKVFLECVQDMDHENMFWYRQDPGLGLRLIYFSYDVKMKEKGDIPEGYSVSREKKERFSLILESASTNQTSMYLCASSLRTGSYEQYFGPGTRLTVT.

J is TRBJ2-3 and V is TRBV7-2; a possible D gene is TRBD2 (5 bases). This CDR3 contains 15 residues. CDR1 and CDR2 (germline): SGHTA, FQGNSA. The V end lost 4 bases, the J end lost 2 bases, and 13 bases lay between the germline ends. Here the CDR3 reads CASSSTPGFTDTQYF. DNA for the CDR3: TGTGCCAGCAGCTCCACCCCGGGATTCACAGATACGCAGTATTTT.

This clone was recorded once. This sequence joins TRBV19 and TRBJ2-1, with 12 positions matching TRBD2. The CDR3 has 14 residues. CDR1 is LNHDA, CDR2 SQIVND, per germline (reference sequence). The V and J ends lost 9 bases and 7 bases, in that order; junction bases with no gene match: 7. DNA for the CDR3: TGTGCCAGCCTAGCGGGAGGGCCGCGTAATGAGCAGTTCTTC. It specifies CASLAGGPRNEQFF. The complete variable domain, with remaining parts taken from reference TRBV19 and TRBJ2-1, reads DGGITQSPKYLFRKEGQNVTLSCEQNLNHDAMYWYRQDPGQGLRLIYYSQIVNDFQKGDIAEGYSVSREKKESFPLTVTSAQKNPTAFYLCASLAGGPRNEQFFGPGTRLTVL.

The chain employs TRBV9 and TRBJ2-1; D perhaps matches TRBD2 (5 bases). This CDR3 has 15 amino acids. V was trimmed by 4 bases and J by 2 bases, leaving 13 bases between them. Germline V lookup: CDR1 SGDLS, CDR2 YYNGEE. CDR3 DNA sequence: TGTGCCAGCAGCACCTGGACTGGGACCTACAATGAGCAGTTCTTC. Translation gives CASSTWTGTYNEQFF. The complete variable domain, with remaining parts taken from reference TRBV9 and TRBJ2-1, reads DSGVTQTPKHLITATGQRVTLRCSPRSGDLSVYWYQQSLDQGLQFLIQYYNGEERAKGNILERFSAQQFPDLHSELNLSSLELGDSALYFCASSTWTGTYNEQFFGPGTRLTVL.

V is TRBV4-3 and J is TRBJ2-2; TRBD2 matches 12 bases. The trim removed 0 bases at V and 7 bases at J, leaving 6 bases unmatched. Germline lookup yields CDR1 LGHNA and CDR2 YSLEER. This CDR3 comprises 17 residues. CDR3 DNA sequence: TGCGCCAGCAGCCAAGAGGGGGGACTAGCGGGCCACGGGGAGCTGTTTTTT. Amino acids: CASSQEGGLAGHGELFF.

The rearrangement joins TRBV5-6 to TRBJ2-2; the D gene is possibly TRBD2 (5 bases). Germline CDR1 reads SGHDT; CDR2 reads YYEEEE. Trimming shortened V by 4 bases and J by 1 base, and 8 bases separated the two germline ends. The CDR3 has 14 amino acids. In DNA form, the CDR3 reads TGTGCCAGCAGCGTCGGGATGAACACCGGGGAGCTGTTTTTT. This gives the protein CASSVGMNTGELFF.

This sequence joins TRBV14 and TRBJ2-3, with D maybe TRBD2 (6 bases). Trimming left V 2 bases short and J 2 bases short, with 14 bases between. The CDR3 has 16 residues. Germline values: CDR1 SGHDN, CDR2 FVKESK. The CDR3 region has the DNA TGTGCCAGCAGCCAAAAGGCGGGACGGACCACAGATACGCAGTATTTT. Translating it yields CASSQKAGRTTDTQYF. Drawing the rest from reference TRBV14 and TRBJ2-3, the complete variable domain is EAGVTQFPSHSVIEKGQTVTLRCDPISGHDNLYWYRRVMGKEIKFLLHFVKESKQDESGMPNNRFLAERTGGTYSTLKVQPAELEDSGVYFCASSQKAGRTTDTQYFGPGTRLTVL.

This chain joins TRBV27 and TRBJ2-2, with TRBD1 matching 9 bases. The length of the CDR3 is 16 residues. Germline CDR1 MNHEY, CDR2 SMNVEV (reference sequence). V gave up 4 bases and J gave up 4 bases; unmatched junction bases: 7. CDR3 amino acids: CASSSWTGASTGELFF. CDR3 coding DNA: TGTGCCAGCAGTTCCTGGACAGGGGCGAGCACCGGGGAGCTGTTTTTT.

About this clone: One end of the junction fails to match germline, which may point to a read error. The chain employs TRBV30 and TRBJ1-5; 9 bases match TRBD1. CDR3 length: 14 amino acids. Looked up from germline, CDR1 is GTSNPN and CDR2 is SVGIG (reference sequence). The CDR3 region has the DNA TGTGCCTGGAGGGGAGACAGGGGGAGTCAGCCCCAGAATTTT. Translation gives CAWRGDRGSQPQNF.

This clone was detected once. The chain carries TRBV7-2 and TRBJ2-7; D not resolved. The germline V and J ends were trimmed by 6 bases and 4 bases, with 16 bases remaining between them. The CDR3 totals 14 residues. CDR1 is SGHTA, CDR2 FQGNSA, per germline. This CDR3 reads CASSPPARSYEQYF. The CDR3 nucleotides read TGTGCCAGCAGTCCCCCGGCCAGGTCGTACGAGCAGTACTTC.

This chain uses TRBV7-9 with TRBJ2-2; TRBD2 matches at 11 bases. This CDR3 contains 15 residues. V lost 6 bases, J lost 3 bases, and 3 bases stayed unmatched. Germline V gene sequence: CDR1 SEHNR, CDR2 FQNEAQ (reference sequence). The CDR3 DNA is TGTGCCAGCAGGGCGGGACTAGCGGACACCGGGGAGCTGTTTTTT. This gives the protein CASRAGLADTGELFF.

This chain connects TRBV7-9 to TRBJ2-7; 7 bases are shared with TRBD1. Trimming at V came to 0 bases and at J to 2 bases, leaving 7 bases not matched to a gene. CDR1 is SEHNR and CDR2 is FQNEAQ in the germline V gene (reference sequence). The CDR3 runs 16 residues. The CDR3 DNA reads as TGTGCCAGCAGCTTAGCAGGGGGCTTCAGGACCTACGAGCAGTACTTC. Amino acid sequence: CASSLAGGFRTYEQYF.

V and J are TRBV28 and TRBJ1-5; tentatively, D is TRBD1 (5 bases). The CDR3 contains 15 residues. The V end was cut by 4 bases, the J end by 0 bases, with 10 bases between. Germline values: CDR1 MDHEN, CDR2 SYDVKM. The CDR3 loop reads CASSSAGPSNQPQHF. The CDR3 coding sequence is TGTGCCAGCAGTTCGGCAGGGCCTAGCAATCAGCCCCAGCATTTT.

V usage is TRBV7-2 and J usage is TRBJ2-3; 10 bases match TRBD1. The V and J ends lost 5 bases and 6 bases, in that order; junction bases with no gene match: 8. The germline CDR1 and CDR2 sequences are SGHTA and FQGNSA. The CDR3 is made up of 15 amino acids. CDR3 region: CASSHGTGVPDTQYF. CDR3 bases: TGTGCCAGCAGCCACGGGACAGGGGTCCCGGATACGCAGTATTTT.

This chain links TRBV7-9 with TRBJ2-4; 11 bases are a match to TRBD2. Unmatched junction bases numbered 3, after V lost 2 bases and J lost 9 bases. The CDR3 covers 14 residues. Germline CDR1 reads SEHNR; CDR2 reads FQNEAQ (reference sequence). CDR3 sequence: CASSLTSGSVIQYF. DNA of the CDR3: TGTGCCAGCAGCTTAACTAGCGGGAGTGTCATTCAGTACTTC.

This clone was observed a single time. The V call is TRBV7-6, the J call TRBJ2-1; 12 bases fit TRBD2. The germline V gene encodes CDR1 SGHVS and CDR2 FNYEAQ. The CDR3 consists of 15 residues. J gave up 6 bases and V 2 bases, and 2 bases lay outside the gene matches. The CDR3: CASSLLAGGLNEQFF. The CDR3 DNA sequence: TGTGCCAGCAGCTTACTAGCGGGAGGGCTCAATGAGCAGTTCTTC.

The chain combines TRBV27 with TRBJ2-1; 9 positions match TRBD1. The germline V gene encodes CDR1 MNHEY and CDR2 SMNVEV (reference sequence). Unmatched junction bases numbered 11, after V lost 6 bases and J lost 8 bases. The CDR3 is made up of 15 amino acids. CDR3 sequence (DNA): TGTGCCAGCAGCAGAATAGGGACAGGGATACATGAGCAGTTCTTC. Residues: CASSRIGTGIHEQFF.

The chain has TRBV19 and TRBJ1-1, with 7 positions matching TRBD1. The CDR3 covers 13 residues. Germline V gene data show CDR1 as LNHDA and CDR2 as SQIVND (reference sequence). The trim removed 2 bases at V and 3 bases at J, leaving 0 bases unmatched. The CDR3 loop is CASSIRGHTEAFF. Here the CDR3 DNA reads TGTGCCAGTAGTATAAGGGGGCACACTGAAGCTTTCTTT.

This clone was seen a handful of times. The chain uses TRBV9 and TRBJ1-2; 7 nucleotides align to TRBD1. Unmatched junction bases numbered 3, after V lost 4 bases and J lost 3 bases. The CDR3 consists of 13 residues. The V gene's germline CDR1 is SGDLS and CDR2 YYNGEE. The CDR3 DNA is TGTGCCAGCAGCCTCAGGGGGGACTATGGCTACACCTTC. Its protein product is CASSLRGDYGYTF.

The V gene is TRBV28, the J gene TRBJ2-7; D is perhaps TRBD1 (6 bases). Looked up from germline, CDR1 is MDHEN and CDR2 is SYDVKM. V shed 4 bases and J shed 0 bases, with 13 bases lying between them. This CDR3 region has 15 residues. This chain's CDR3 is CASSYQGTPSYEQYF. The DNA of the CDR3 is TGTGCCAGCAGTTACCAGGGGACCCCCTCCTACGAGCAGTACTTC.

The genes are TRBV11-2 and TRBJ2-7; no definite D call. Germline V CDR1 and CDR2: SGHAT, FQNNGV. V gave up 1 base and J gave up 5 bases, with 3 bases separating them. The CDR3 extends over 11 amino acids. This CDR3 reads CASSLADEQYF. The CDR3 coding sequence is TGTGCCAGCAGCTTAGCCGACGAGCAGTACTTC.

J is TRBJ2-3 and V is TRBV11-2, with TRBD2 as a possible D gene (6 bases). The CDR3 contains 15 residues. Germline CDR1 and CDR2: SGHAT and FQNNGV. V shed 5 bases and J shed 6 bases, with 18 bases lying between them. CDR3 bases: TGTGCCAGCAGCCCCGTAGGAACGGGGGATGATACGCAGTATTTT. Protein sequence: CASSPVGTGDDTQYF.